A single sample is the source of the 31 T cell receptor beta chains below, sequenced in a study of blood T cell repertoires in COVID-19 (TCRdb year 2020). Library creation used the immunoSEQ multiplex PCR assay. TCRdb holds this immuneACCESS table with in-frame rearrangements only. Some clones are missing; in checked studies, unresolved V genes explain under half, and the rest has no known cause. The sample yields 350,000 to 450,000 clones; 70% to 90% were counted once. The ten largest clonotypes hold 1.4% of the sample. Sequencing used PBMCs or T cells enriched from blood (not recorded which). These receptors were obtained from a woman in her late teens or twenties who had been exposed to COVID-19.

The chain uses TRBV29-1 and TRBJ2-3; TRBD1 matches 7 bases. V lost 4 bases and J lost 5; bases outside the gene matches: 3. The CDR3 length is 12 residues. Germline V CDR1 and CDR2: SQVTM, ANQGSEA. CDR3 nucleotide sequence: TGCAGCGTTGGGCGACAGGGAGATACGCAGTATTTT. Protein sequence: CSVGRQGDTQYF.

This chain connects TRBV29-1 to TRBJ2-1; possible D gene TRBD2, 5 bases. Germline CDR1 SQVTM, CDR2 ANQGSEA. There are 15 residues in the CDR3. Trimming cost V 1 base and J 3 bases, with 13 bases left between them. The CDR3 spells CSVEAGLAVYNEQFF. The CDR3 DNA follows: TGCAGCGTTGAAGCCGGGCTAGCTGTCTACAATGAGCAGTTCTTC.

The chain recombines TRBV9 with TRBJ2-3; 8 nucleotides agree with TRBD2. The CDR3 covers 15 residues. From germline, CDR1 is SGDLS and CDR2 YYNGEE. Trimming removed 4 bases from V and 4 bases from J; junction bases left unmatched: 8. The CDR3 here is CASSLGIAGPDTQYF. The CDR3 DNA reads as TGTGCCAGCAGCCTAGGAATAGCGGGGCCAGATACGCAGTATTTT.

This sequence joins TRBV4-1 and TRBJ2-1; D is possibly TRBD2 (6 bases). Looked up from germline, CDR1 is MGHRA and CDR2 is YSYEKL. The V end lost 4 bases, the J end lost 8 bases, and 24 bases lay between the germline ends. The CDR3 runs 17 residues. CDR3 sequence reads: CASSPFVSDRREDEQFF. CDR3 DNA sequence: TGCGCCAGCAGCCCCTTTGTATCGGACCGTAGGGAGGATGAGCAGTTCTTC.

This clone was counted many times. The V and J genes are TRBV11-3 and TRBJ2-7, with 8 bases that match TRBD1. From germline, CDR1 is SGHNT and CDR2 YENEEA. The ends lost 2 bases at V and 3 bases at J; junction bases unmatched: 6. This CDR3 spans 15 amino acids. The CDR3 nucleotides are TGTGCCAGCAGCTTACGGTCAGGACAGGGCTACGAGCAGTACTTC. Amino acids: CASSLRSGQGYEQYF.

Concerning this clone itself: One end of the junction does not line up with germline, which may come from a read error. The chain links TRBV7-2 to TRBJ2-7; TRBD2 matches at 8 bases. The CDR3 runs 14 residues. The germline CDR1 and CDR2 sequences are SGHTA and FQGNSA. The CDR3 bases are TGTGCCAGCAGCTTATCCCCAGATGGCGGGAGGCGGGTTTTC. It yields the protein CASSLSPDGGRRVF.

The CDR3 spells CASSRRLDGTGELFF. The CDR3 DNA reads as TGTGCCAGCTCACGCAGACTAGACGGCACCGGGGAGCTGTTTTTT. This chain joins TRBV18 and TRBJ2-2; weak D call: TRBD2 (6 bases). Germline CDR1 KGHSH, CDR2 LQKENI. This CDR3 comprises 15 residues. V was cut by 4 bases and J by 4 bases, with 13 bases left in between.

The rearrangement joins TRBV5-6 to TRBJ1-6; D gene ambiguous. This CDR3 has 17 residues. CDR1 is SGHDT and CDR2 is YYEEEE in the germline V gene. Trimming took off 3 bases at V and 1 base at J, with 14 bases between the two ends. CDR3 nucleotide sequence: TGTGCCAGCAGCTCGACTGGGTATGGGTCCTATAATTCACCCCTCCACTTT. Its translation is CASSSTGYGSYNSPLHF. Filled out from reference TRBV5-6 and TRBJ1-6, the complete variable domain reads DAGVTQSPTHLIKTRGQQVTLRCSPKSGHDTVSWYQQALGQGPQFIFQYYEEEERQRGNFPDRFSGHQFPNYSSELNVNALLLGDSALYLCASSSTGYGSYNSPLHFGNGTRLTVT.

The chain uses TRBV18 and TRBJ2-5, with 7 bases that match TRBD1. CDR1 is KGHSH and CDR2 is LQKENI in the germline V gene. Trimming took 6 bases from V and 5 from J; bases not matched to a gene: 18. The CDR3 covers 17 residues. CDR3 bases: TGTGCCAGCTCCCCAAACCCCTCGACAGGGCTGGGCGAGACCCAGTACTTC. This encodes CASSPNPSTGLGETQYF.

This chain's CDR3 is CASSANVAGGYNEQFF. Written as DNA, the CDR3 is TGTGCCAGCAGCGCCAACGTAGCGGGGGGGTACAATGAGCAGTTCTTC. The chain combines TRBV9 with TRBJ2-1, with 11 bases lining up with TRBD2. V was clipped by 3 bases and J by 4 bases; unmatched bases: 6. The CDR3 is made up of 16 amino acids. Germline-derived CDR1 and CDR2 are SGDLS and YYNGEE.

The chain is built from TRBV18 and TRBJ2-6, with TRBD1 identical over 9 bases. J was trimmed by 0 bases and V by 5 bases; bases with no gene match: 8. Germline V CDR1 and CDR2: KGHSH, LQKENI. The CDR3 extends over 18 amino acids. Here the CDR3 DNA reads TGTGCCAGCTCAATCGGACAGGGGCCTAGCTCTGGGGCCAACGTCCTGACTTTC. It encodes CASSIGQGPSSGANVLTF.

This clone was seen more than once but under ten times. The chain joins TRBV3-1 (or the pseudogene TRBV3-2) to TRBJ1-4; D is possibly TRBD1 (5 bases). V dropped 0 bases and J dropped 3 bases, with 14 bases sitting between them. CDR1 is LGHDT, CDR2 YNNKEL, per germline (reference sequence). This CDR3 has 17 amino acids. For the CDR3, the DNA is TGTGCCAGCAGCCAAGAAGGCGGGGGTAAGGCTAATGAAAAACTGTTTTTT. Residues: CASSQEGGGKANEKLFF.

As DNA, the CDR3 is TGTGCCAGCAGCCAATATGGGGAGGGCTATGGCTACACCTTC. This encodes CASSQYGEGYGYTF. The J gene is TRBJ1-2, the V gene TRBV3-1 (or the pseudogene TRBV3-2); the D is unclear. Between the trimmed V and J ends, which lost 2 bases and 4 bases, there was a span of 11 bases. The CDR3 has 14 residues. The germline V gene encodes CDR1 LGHDT and CDR2 YNNKEL (reference sequence).

The table lists this clone with a count of one. The chain carries TRBV18 and TRBJ1-6; D remains unclear. Germline loops: CDR1 KGHSH, CDR2 LQKENI. V lost 2 bases and J lost 5, with 10 bases in between. CDR3 length: 15 residues. The CDR3 DNA is TGTGCCAGCTCACCAGCGGCACGGAATAATTCACCCCTCCACTTT. It translates to CASSPAARNNSPLHF.

The genes are TRBV11-2 and TRBJ2-3; 11 bases are a match to TRBD2. With V trimmed by 0 bases and J by 3 bases, 11 bases remained unmatched. CDR1 is SGHAT and CDR2 is FQNNGV in the germline V gene. This CDR3 comprises 19 residues. CDR3 sequence: CASSLDSISGLAVTDTQYF. In DNA form, the CDR3 reads TGTGCCAGCAGCTTAGATAGTATCTCGGGACTAGCGGTTACAGATACGCAGTATTTT.

In nucleotides, the CDR3 is TGTGCCAGCGGGAGGGCCTTCCAAGAGACCCAGTACTTC. This translates into CASGRAFQETQYF. The V call is TRBV2, the J call TRBJ2-5; TRBD2 agrees at 7 bases. The CDR3 runs 13 residues. V was clipped by 8 bases and J by 1 base; unmatched bases: 4. The germline CDR1 and CDR2 sequences are SNHLY and FYNNEI.

The chain recombines TRBV6-5 with TRBJ1-3; no reliable D call. The CDR3 extends over 15 amino acids. V lost 0 bases, J lost 0 bases, and 6 bases lay in between. The germline V gene encodes CDR1 MNHEY and CDR2 SVGAGI. The CDR3 coding sequence is TGTGCCAGCAGTTACTCGAGAAGCTCTGGAAACACCATATATTTT. Translating gives CASSYSRSSGNTIYF.

This clone turned up a few times. CDR3 nucleotide sequence: TGTGCCAGCAACACCATAGCGTCAGATACGCAGTATTTT. Its protein product is CASNTIASDTQYF. The chain links TRBV2 to TRBJ2-3; weak D call: TRBD2 (5 bases). From germline, CDR1 is SNHLY and CDR2 FYNNEI. The germline V and J ends were trimmed by 7 bases and 4 bases, with 12 bases remaining between them. CDR3 length: 13 residues.

The gene calls are TRBV30 and TRBJ2-3; no clear D. V was shortened by 0 bases and J by 5 bases, with 15 bases between the two germline ends. The CDR3 loop spans 15 amino acids. Germline lookup yields CDR1 GTSNPN and CDR2 SVGIG (reference sequence). The DNA of the CDR3 is TGTGCCTGGAGTGTATGGTATCGGTCCCAAGATACGCAGTATTTT. It specifies CAWSVWYRSQDTQYF.

The V and J genes are TRBV19 and TRBJ2-7; tentative D call: TRBD2 (5 bases). This CDR3 has 12 amino acids. Germline V gives CDR1 LNHDA, CDR2 SQIVND (reference sequence). Trimming cost V 3 bases and J 4 bases, with 7 bases left between them. In DNA, the CDR3 is TGTGCCAGTAGTATCCCGGGATACGAGCAGTACTTC. Amino acid sequence: CASSIPGYEQYF.

This chain connects TRBV21-1 to TRBJ2-5; the DNA was not used to check the table's D call, TRBD1. TRBV21-1 is noted as a pseudogene. The CDR3 is 17 residues long. For the CDR3, the DNA is TGTGCCAGCAGCAAAGTCCAGCCGAACAGGGCGCAGGAGACCCAGTACTTC. Amino acid sequence: CASSKVQPNRAQETQYF.

The chain recombines TRBV5-1 with TRBJ1-6, with a possible D match to TRBD1 (6 bases). Germline V gene data show CDR1 as SGHRS and CDR2 as YFSETQ. The CDR3 is 14 residues long. V was trimmed by 1 base and J by 6 bases, leaving 8 bases between them. The CDR3 coding sequence is TGCGCCAGCAGCTTGACAGGGACTAATTCACCCCTCCACTTT. Its translation: CASSLTGTNSPLHF.

This clone was seen more than once but under ten times. This chain joins TRBV10-2 and TRBJ1-5; 8 bases map to TRBD1. The CDR3 totals 15 residues. Per the germline V gene, CDR1 is WSHSY and CDR2 is SAAADI. J lost 5 bases, V lost 5 bases, and 8 bases had no gene match. CDR3 sequence (DNA): TGCGCCAGCAGTCTGACAGGGGTAGGAGATCAGCCCCAGCATTTT. This codes for CASSLTGVGDQPQHF.

This clone was seen a few times. The chain uses TRBV5-8 and TRBJ1-4, with D maybe TRBD1 (5 bases). Germline V CDR1 and CDR2: SGHTS, YDEGEE. V was clipped by 2 bases and J by 0 bases, with 5 bases between them. The CDR3 is 14 amino acids. In DNA, the CDR3 is TGTGCCAGCAGCTTCAGGGCAACTAATGAAAAACTGTTTTTT. Its translation: CASSFRATNEKLFF.

The chain is built from TRBV28 and TRBJ1-3; 8 bases are a match to TRBD1. This CDR3 has 16 residues. In germline, CDR1 is MDHEN, CDR2 SYDVKM. V was clipped by 6 bases and J by 0 bases; unmatched bases: 7. CDR3 sequence: CASSPPGTGSGNTIYF. In nucleotides, the CDR3 is TGTGCCAGCAGCCCACCCGGGACAGGCTCTGGAAACACCATATATTTT.

The rearrangement joins TRBV5-1 to TRBJ2-3; D might be TRBD1 (6 bases). The germline CDR1 and CDR2 sequences are SGHRS and YFSETQ. Trimming pared 4 bases from V and 3 bases from J, leaving 12 bases between. The CDR3 covers 14 residues. The CDR3 bases are TGCGCCAGCAGCCCAGGGGCCGGGACAGATACGCAGTATTTT. Its translation is CASSPGAGTDTQYF.

This chain links TRBV7-2 with TRBJ2-7; D is ambiguous. Germline values: CDR1 SGHTA, CDR2 FQGNSA. This CDR3 has 14 amino acids. Trimming removed 2 bases from V and 1 base from J, with 9 bases in between. CDR3 sequence reads: CASSLFYQSYEQYF. CDR3 bases: TGTGCCAGCAGCTTATTCTATCAATCCTACGAGCAGTACTTC.

This chain joins TRBV5-4 and TRBJ1-2; 11 bases fit TRBD1. The CDR3 length is 16 residues. V was clipped by 6 bases and J by 3 bases; unmatched bases: 10. CDR1 is SGHNT and CDR2 is YYREEE in the germline V gene (reference sequence). DNA for the CDR3: TGTGCCAGCACCCTAGGACAGGGGGCGCTGGACTATGGCTACACCTTC. This gives the protein CASTLGQGALDYGYTF.

The chain has TRBV2 and TRBJ2-3; perhaps TRBD2 as D (7 bases). Trimming pared 3 bases from V and 5 bases from J, leaving 18 bases between. From germline, CDR1 is SNHLY and CDR2 FYNNEI. The CDR3 runs 16 residues. The CDR3 here is CASSDIGGEGVDTQYF. DNA of the CDR3: TGTGCCAGCAGTGATATAGGCGGGGAGGGGGTAGATACGCAGTATTTT.

V is TRBV28 and J is TRBJ2-6, with TRBD1 matching over 8 bases. Germline-derived CDR1 and CDR2 are MDHEN and SYDVKM. The CDR3 has 16 amino acids. With 2 bases clipped from V and 2 bases from J, the junction kept 2 bases outside the gene matches. The CDR3 here is CASSLPTGAGANVLTF. In DNA, the CDR3 is TGTGCCAGCAGTTTACCGACAGGGGCTGGGGCCAACGTCCTGACTTTC.

The rearrangement joins TRBV11-2 to TRBJ1-2; D remains unclear. This CDR3 comprises 15 residues. V was clipped by 1 base and J by 4 bases, with 13 bases between them. Germline V CDR1 and CDR2: SGHAT, FQNNGV. CDR3 bases: TGTGCCAGCAGCTTAGCCCCCAGAAACCTCTATGGCTACACCTTC. This gives the protein CASSLAPRNLYGYTF. Supplemented by reference TRBV11-2 and TRBJ1-2, the full variable domain reads EAGVAQSPRYKIIEKRQSVAFWCNPISGHATLYWYQQILGQGPKLLIQFQNNGVVDDSQLPKDRFSAERLKGVDSTLKIQPAKLEDSAVYLCASSLAPRNLYGYTFGSGTRLTVV.